The present T cell receptor beta chain was sequenced within a study of cytotoxic CD8 clonotypes in ibrutinib-treated CLL. Assay: immunoSEQ multiplex PCR; the TCRdb copy retains only in-frame clones and omits some. Of 250,000 to 350,000 clones in the sample, less than 85% were seen once. As input for TCR beta libraries, around 2 micrograms of genomic DNA came from cryopreserved PBMCs. Germline V gene lookup returns CDR1 SQVTM and CDR2 ANQGSEA. The CDR3 is 13 amino acids. V lost 0 bases and J 6 bases, leaving 9 bases between the germline ends. Sample: PBMCs, taken at disease progression, from a patient treated with ibrutinib. The sequence came from a human donor with chronic lymphocytic leukemia. The rearrangement links TRBV29-1 to TRBJ1-5; D unclear. CDR3 protein: CSVEDGKGQPQHF. The CDR3 nucleotides are TGCAGCGTTGAAGATGGAAAGGGTCAGCCCCAGCATTTT.